The 24 T cell receptor beta chains listed next were all sequenced from one sample in a study of radiotherapy plus CTLA-4 blockade in lung cancer. TCRdb keeps only in-frame clones here, not all; method: immunoSEQ multiplex PCR. The data show roughly 71,000 clones, with roughly 78% seen just once and 7% to 7.5% held by the top ten. The starting material was peripheral blood, obtained from a patient treated with radiotherapy plus ipilimumab. These receptors were collected from a human donor with non-small cell lung cancer who had a complete response to radiotherapy plus ipilimumab.

The V call is TRBV6-6, the J call TRBJ1-3; D unresolved. The CDR3 totals 14 residues. Germline V gene data show CDR1 as MNHNY and CDR2 as SVGAGI (reference sequence). V lost 2 bases, J lost 2 bases, and 7 bases lay in between. CDR3 DNA: TGTGCCAGCAGTTACGGGCAGGCTGGAAACACCATATATTTT. This encodes CASSYGQAGNTIYF.

The V and J genes are TRBV19 and TRBJ2-2; tentative D call: TRBD2 (7 bases). The CDR3 extends over 19 amino acids. V was pared by 5 bases and J by 1 base, with 23 bases between. The germline V gene encodes CDR1 LNHDA and CDR2 SQIVND (reference sequence). The CDR3 nucleotides are TGTGCCAGTAGTGCCCTGTTTCGGGGGGCGAGATTGAACACCGGGGAGCTGTTTTTT. Translated: CASSALFRGARLNTGELFF.

The rearrangement uses TRBV5-1 and TRBJ1-2; D is uncertain. The CDR3 consists of 15 residues. V lost 0 bases and J 7 bases, leaving 16 bases between the germline ends. CDR1 and CDR2 (germline): SGHRS, YFSETQ. For the CDR3, the DNA is TGCGCCAGCAGCTTGGTCCCCATCGGGATTCTTGGCTACACCTTC. It is translated as CASSLVPIGILGYTF. The full variable domain, its missing parts supplied by reference TRBV5-1 and TRBJ1-2, is KAGVTQTPRYLIKTRGQQVTLSCSPISGHRSVSWYQQTPGQGLQFLFEYFSETQRNKGNFPGRFSGRQFSNSRSEMNVSTLELGDSALYLCASSLVPIGILGYTFGSGTRLTVV.

The genes are TRBV11-3 and TRBJ2-5; 9 nucleotides match TRBD2. The germline gives CDR1 SGHNT, CDR2 YENEEA. This CDR3 contains 16 residues. V lost 3 bases and J lost 0; bases outside the gene matches: 5. The CDR3 sequence is CASSFRSSGNQETQYF. CDR3 DNA sequence: TGTGCCAGCAGCTTCAGATCTAGCGGGAACCAAGAGACCCAGTACTTC. Supplemented by reference TRBV11-3 and TRBJ2-5, the full variable domain reads EAGVVQSPRYKIIEKKQPVAFWCNPISGHNTLYWYLQNLGQGPELLIRYENEEAVDDSQLPKDRFSAERLKGVDSTLKIQPAELGDSAVYLCASSFRSSGNQETQYFGPGTRLLVL.

The gene calls are TRBV29-1 and TRBJ1-1; D uncertain. CDR1 SQVTM and CDR2 ANQGSEA come from the germline V gene. V shed 4 bases and J shed 3 bases, with 18 bases lying between them. The CDR3 extends over 15 amino acids. CDR3 sequence (DNA): TGCAGCGTTGCTTCCGGGCGAAGATCATACACTGAAGCTTTCTTT. It codes for CSVASGRRSYTEAFF.

The genes are TRBV5-1 and TRBJ1-2; D uncertain. Germline-derived CDR1 and CDR2 are SGHRS and YFSETQ. The CDR3 contains 15 residues. V lost 0 bases and J 4 bases, leaving 13 bases between the germline ends. CDR3 sequence: CASSLAGKNSYGYTF. The CDR3 DNA sequence: TGCGCCAGCAGCTTGGCGGGGAAAAATTCCTATGGCTACACCTTC. Full variable domain (missing parts from reference TRBV5-1 and TRBJ1-2): KAGVTQTPRYLIKTRGQQVTLSCSPISGHRSVSWYQQTPGQGLQFLFEYFSETQRNKGNFPGRFSGRQFSNSRSEMNVSTLELGDSALYLCASSLAGKNSYGYTFGSGTRLTVV.

V is TRBV10-1 and J is TRBJ2-1, with D possibly TRBD1 on 5 matching bases. The germline gives CDR1 WNHNN, CDR2 SYGVQD (reference sequence). This CDR3 region has 14 residues. Deletions cut 8 bases from V and 5 bases from J, with 16 bases between. The CDR3 DNA sequence: TGCGCCAGCTCCCAGGGATGGACAAACAATGAGCAGTTCTTC. Its protein is CASSQGWTNNEQFF.

This chain connects TRBV7-2 to TRBJ2-2, with D possibly being TRBD2 (6 bases). This CDR3 is 15 amino acids long. V was pared by 5 bases and J by 1 base, with 11 bases between. Germline CDR1 reads SGHTA; CDR2 reads FQGNSA. The CDR3 is CASSAGTGNTGELFF. The CDR3 coding sequence is TGTGCCAGCAGCGCCGGGACTGGGAACACCGGGGAGCTGTTTTTT.

This clone was found a few times. The rearrangement links TRBV19 to TRBJ1-1; D is undetermined. V was shortened by 2 bases and J by 4 bases, with 8 bases between the two germline ends. This CDR3 region has 13 residues. The germline CDR1 and CDR2 sequences are LNHDA and SQIVND (reference sequence). This CDR3 reads CASSISGSTEAFF. Written as DNA, the CDR3 is TGTGCCAGTAGTATATCGGGGAGCACTGAAGCTTTCTTT.

This chain joins TRBV11-3 and TRBJ2-2; D might be TRBD1 or TRBD2, each matching 7 bases. The V and J ends lost 7 bases and 5 bases respectively, with 17 bases between them. This CDR3 has 15 amino acids. CDR1 and CDR2 (germline): SGHNT, YENEEA. In DNA form, the CDR3 reads TGTGCCAGCATCCCAGGGGGAGGGCCAACCGGGGAGCTGTTTTTT. This codes for CASIPGGGPTGELFF.

The chain links TRBV6-5 to TRBJ2-5; D may be TRBD2 (6 bases). This CDR3 is 16 amino acids long. Germline CDR1 MNHEY, CDR2 SVGAGI. Trimming removed 2 bases from V and 2 bases from J, with 15 bases in between. The CDR3 is CASSYGNSGYQETQYF. The DNA of the CDR3 is TGTGCCAGCAGTTACGGTAATAGCGGATATCAAGAGACCCAGTACTTC.

The chain carries TRBV7-8 and TRBJ1-2; weak D call: TRBD1 (5 bases). V was clipped by 0 bases and J by 7 bases, with 15 bases between them. Germline-derived CDR1 and CDR2 are SGHVS and FQNEAQ. CDR3 size: 15 residues. In DNA form, the CDR3 reads TGTGCCAGCAGCTTAGCGGGAGCATCCCAGGGTGGCTACACCTTC. Its protein is CASSLAGASQGGYTF.

The chain uses TRBV5-6 and TRBJ1-2; D uncertain. The V and J ends lost 1 base and 1 base respectively, with 11 bases between them. CDR1 and CDR2 (germline): SGHDT, YYEEEE. There are 15 residues in the CDR3. The CDR3 DNA reads TGTGCCAGCAGCTTGTCAGTGACGGATAACTATGGCTACACCTTC. The encoded protein is CASSLSVTDNYGYTF.

V usage is TRBV9 and J usage is TRBJ1-1; 7 nucleotides align to TRBD1. The CDR3 has 14 residues. Germline CDR1 reads SGDLS; CDR2 reads YYNGEE. V lost 6 bases, J lost 0 bases, and 5 bases stayed unmatched. The CDR3 DNA follows: TGTGCCAGCACGTTGGGACAGTTGAACACTGAAGCTTTCTTT. Its protein product is CASTLGQLNTEAFF.

The V call is TRBV7-2, the J call TRBJ1-6; D ambiguous. This CDR3 has 15 residues. Per germline, CDR1 SGHTA and CDR2 FQGNSA. The germline V and J ends were trimmed by 0 bases and 10 bases, with 13 bases remaining between them. The CDR3 here is CASSLAGDVISPLHF. In DNA, the CDR3 is TGTGCCAGCAGCTTAGCCGGGGATGTAATCTCACCCCTCCACTTT.

The genes are TRBV25-1 and TRBJ2-1, with D unclear. Germline CDR1 MGHDK, CDR2 SYGVNS. The CDR3 spans 15 residues. The germline V and J ends were trimmed by 1 base and 4 bases, with 11 bases remaining between them. Here the CDR3 reads CASSESGSKYNEQFF. The CDR3 DNA sequence: TGTGCCAGCAGTGAATCCGGCTCAAAATACAATGAGCAGTTCTTC. The full variable domain, in which reference TRBV25-1 and TRBJ2-1 provide the parts outside the CDR3, is EADIYQTPRYLVIGTGKKITLECSQTMGHDKMYWYQQDPGMELHLIHYSYGVNSTEKGDLSSESTVSRIRTEHFPLTLESARPSHTSQYLCASSESGSKYNEQFFGPGTRLTVL.

The gene calls are TRBV11-3 and TRBJ1-1; 9 nucleotides match TRBD1. Trimming took 3 bases from V and 3 from J; bases not matched to a gene: 8. The CDR3 is made up of 16 amino acids. Per the germline V gene, CDR1 is SGHNT and CDR2 is YENEEA. CDR3 in amino acids: CASSFGTGWEDTEAFF. The CDR3 DNA follows: TGTGCCAGCAGCTTTGGGACAGGGTGGGAAGACACTGAAGCTTTCTTT.

The chain has TRBV4-3 and TRBJ2-2, with 8 nucleotides matching TRBD2. The V and J ends lost 4 bases and 3 bases, in that order; junction bases with no gene match: 7. This CDR3 comprises 16 residues. CDR1 and CDR2 (germline): LGHNA, YSLEER. CDR3 nucleotides: TGCGCCAGCAGCCTCTCCGCGGGGGGCGACACCGGGGAGCTGTTTTTT. Amino acid sequence: CASSLSAGGDTGELFF.

V is TRBV2 and J is TRBJ2-7; no definite D call. This CDR3 spans 14 amino acids. V dropped 4 bases and J dropped 3 bases, with 13 bases sitting between them. In germline, CDR1 is SNHLY, CDR2 FYNNEI. Here the CDR3 DNA reads TGTGCCAGCAGTGTAGGAAGAGGTTACTACGAGCAGTACGTC. Translated: CASSVGRGYYEQYV.

This chain joins TRBV7-6 and TRBJ1-1, with D perhaps TRBD1 (5 bases). Trimming took 3 bases from V and 5 from J, leaving 10 bases between them. CDR1 SGHVS and CDR2 FNYEAQ come from the germline V gene. The CDR3 is made up of 13 amino acids. CDR3: CASSFLRGTEAFF. The CDR3, as DNA: TGTGCCAGCAGCTTCTTGAGGGGTACTGAAGCTTTCTTT.

The chain joins TRBV27 to TRBJ2-1; D unclear. The germline V gene encodes CDR1 MNHEY and CDR2 SMNVEV (reference sequence). CDR3 length equals 15 residues. The V gene lost 8 bases and the J gene lost 2 bases, with 16 bases spanning the gap. Here the CDR3 reads CASSSASPAYNEQFF. CDR3 nucleotide sequence: TGTGCCAGCTCCAGCGCCAGCCCGGCCTACAATGAGCAGTTCTTC.

The rearrangement links TRBV19 to TRBJ2-5; 7 bases fit TRBD1. J lost 2 bases, V lost 4 bases, and 7 bases had no gene match. Germline lookup yields CDR1 LNHDA and CDR2 SQIVND (reference sequence). The CDR3 contains 15 residues. The CDR3 loop is CASSKDRRLQETQYF. The DNA of the CDR3 is TGTGCCAGTAGTAAGGACAGGCGGCTACAAGAGACCCAGTACTTC. The whole variable domain, filled in from reference TRBV19 and TRBJ2-5, reads DGGITQSPKYLFRKEGQNVTLSCEQNLNHDAMYWYRQDPGQGLRLIYYSQIVNDFQKGDIAEGYSVSREKKESFPLTVTSAQKNPTAFYLCASSKDRRLQETQYFGPGTRLLVL.

The chain is built from TRBV11-2 and TRBJ2-7; D gene ambiguous. CDR1 and CDR2 (germline): SGHAT, FQNNGV. This CDR3 spans 15 amino acids. V was shortened by 1 base and J by 0 bases, with 10 bases between the two germline ends. CDR3 bases: TGTGCCAGCAGCTTAGGCCAGATTAGCTCCTACGAGCAGTACGTC. Its translation is CASSLGQISSYEQYV.

The chain has TRBV18 and TRBJ2-1, with D tentatively TRBD1 or TRBD2 (5 bases each). Germline values: CDR1 KGHSH, CDR2 LQKENI. Deletions cut 0 bases from V and 11 bases from J, with 14 bases between. The CDR3 is made up of 14 amino acids. DNA for the CDR3: TGTGCCAGCTCACCACCCTCCGGGACCTCTAAGCAGTTCTTC. Amino acid sequence: CASSPPSGTSKQFF.